Described below is a single T cell receptor beta chain sequence and its context. The protocol was immunoSEQ multiplex PCR, while the TCRdb copy is restricted to in-frame clones and leaves out a portion. There are some 18,000 clones in the sample; approximately 70% occur only once, and less than 10% lies in the top ten. V was trimmed by 6 bases and J by 0 bases, leaving 23 bases between them. The germline CDR1 and CDR2 sequences are SEHNR and FQNEAQ (reference sequence). This CDR3 has 18 residues. Lymphocytes (intraepithelial and lamina propria) were released by processing the graft tissue. This specimen belongs to a study of graft-versus-host responses after intestinal transplantation.

V usage is TRBV7-9 and J usage is TRBJ1-2, with TRBD1 as a possible D gene (5 bases). The sequencing used ileum tissue, collected roughly 21 days after intestinal transplant. This TCR came from a human patient who received an intestinal transplant, so some T cells may come from the graft donor. CDR3: CASRSIWLLDKANYGYTF. The CDR3 DNA follows: TGTGCCAGCAGGTCTATTTGGCTCTTGGACAAAGCTAACTATGGCTACACCTTC.